This T cell receptor (beta chain) was sequenced in a study of regulatory and conventional T cells in RAG deficiency. This clone was recorded a few times. This sample includes further DNA sequences coding for the same CDR3. Conventional CD4+ T cells were sorted from blood as CD25-low CD127-high cells. Germline loops: CDR1 SQVTM, CDR2 ANQGSEA. The V and J ends lost 5 bases and 6 bases respectively, with 14 bases between them. This CDR3 contains 13 residues. Data came from immunoSEQ multiplex PCR; TCRdb stores just in-frame clones and leaves some out. This table holds about 46,000 clones, more than 80% found once. These records were also assigned to another study, of regulatory T cells. That work states: Primers: 52 TRBV forward and 13 TRBJ reverse.

V and J are TRBV29-1 and TRBJ1-3; no reliable D call. This TCR was recovered from a human donor in good health. The sequenced material came from CD4+ effector T cells sorted from blood. CDR3 coding DNA: TGCAGCGTTACTGGAGACCCTTTAAACACCATATATTTT. It is translated as CSVTGDPLNTIYF.